This TCR beta chain derives from a study of CD8+CD57+ T cells in acquired aplastic anemia. Study as a whole: DNA recovered from sorted CD4+ and CD8+ cells had a mean of approximately 3.5 ug. CD4+ reads averaged approximately 11 million in healthy donors.

The CDR3 has 12 residues. V dropped 10 bases and J dropped 6 bases, with 16 bases sitting between them. CDR1 is SNHLY and CDR2 is FYNNEI in the germline V gene. Regarding the study as a whole: Statistical testing detected no significant gap in CD8+ Simpson's diversity between patients and controls. Researchers report that approximately 28 CD8+ CDR3 sequences appeared in both patients and controls.

Genomic DNA, serving as template, underwent TCR beta VDJ and CDR3 profiling. TCRdb re-called the reads with MiXCR, one entry per CDR3 protein. The table includes some 200,000 distinct CDR3 sequences, roughly 35% detected once. This clonotype was recorded many times. The antigen remains unidentified. The chain has TRBV2 and TRBJ2-7; no clear D gene. Sequenced sample: sorted CD4+, CD8+, or CD8+CD57+ T cells (not recorded which) from PBMCs. The TCR sequence derives from a human donor in good health, serving as a control. The CDR3 sequence: CATRLVLSEQYF. The CDR3 DNA reads as TGTGCCACCAGACTGGTATTGAGCGAGCAGTACTTC.